This is a list of T cell receptor beta chains from one sample in a study of vaccination and CD4 T cells after COVID-19. Antigens for these TCRs are unknown. TCRdb independently ran MiXCR on the PCR reads; one entry per CDR3 protein. The sample yields 20,000 or so distinct CDR3 sequences, roughly two fifths seen once. The sample comprised CD4+ T cells from blood, cultured in vitro. Source of these receptors: a human donor who had recovered from COVID-19. CDR3s include the opening cysteine and the closing phenylalanine or tryptophan. D genes are given only for firm matches. Part of the rows lack a size; the others show once, few, many or a class for expanded clones.

CDR3 length | clone size | J gene | V gene | D gene | CDR3 DNA | CDR3 protein
15 | once | TRBJ2-1 | TRBV20-1 | . | TGCAGTCCCGTGGGGGCCTCAAAATACTACAATGAGCAGTTCTTC | CSPVGASKYYNEQFF
14 | . | TRBJ2-5 | TRBV2 | . | TGTGCCAGCAGTGACAGGAGATTTCAAGAGACCCAGTACTTC | CASSDRRFQETQYF
15 | . | TRBJ2-1 | TRBV28 | . | TGTGCCAGCATAGGGTGGGAAGTCACCTACAATGAGCAGTTCTTC | CASIGWEVTYNEQFF
11 | . | TRBJ1-1 | TRBV29-1 | . | TGCAGCGTGTCAGTGAACACTGAAGCTTTCTTT | CSVSVNTEAFF
15 | few | TRBJ1-2 | TRBV11-3 | TRBD1 | TGTGCCAGCAGCTTAGATCAAACAGGGGACTATGGCTACACCTTC | CASSLDQTGDYGYTF
14 | . | TRBJ1-2 | TRBV9 | TRBD1 | TGTGCCAGCAGCGTAGGGACAGGGAGCTATGGCTACACCTTC | CASSVGTGSYGYTF
15 | . | TRBJ2-5 | TRBV6-5 | . | TGTGCCAGCAGTTACAGGGGGGCCCTACAAGAGACCCAGTACTTC | CASSYRGALQETQYF
14 | few | TRBJ1-1 | TRBV20-1 | . | TGCAGTGCTGGAGGGGAATTGAGGAACACTGAAGCTTTCTTT | CSAGGELRNTEAFF
16 | . | TRBJ1-2 | TRBV6-5 | . | TGTGCCAGCAGTTACGCCTTTTCGAACAGGGCCGAAGGCTACACCTTC | CASSYAFSNRAEGYTF
13 | few | TRBJ1-1 | TRBV11-3 | . | TGTGCCAGCAGCTTTGACGGGAACACTGAAGCTTTCTTT | CASSFDGNTEAFF
15 | . | TRBJ2-1 | TRBV5-4 | TRBD2 | TGTGCCAGCAGCTTTCTGCCGGGGGGGCGGAATGAGCAGTTCTTC | CASSFLPGGRNEQFF
18 | . | TRBJ1-2 | TRBV6-1 | TRBD1 | TGTGCCAGCAGTGGGGGCCGGGACAGGGGAAGAGCTAACTATGGCTACACCTTC | CASSGGRDRGRANYGYTF
17 | few | TRBJ2-6 | TRBV20-1 | TRBD1 | TGCAGTGCTAGAGCCGGGACAGGGGGCTCTGGGGCCAACGTCCTGACTTTC | CSARAGTGGSGANVLTF
13 | . | TRBJ2-1 | TRBV12-3/TRBV12-4 | . | TGTGCCAGCAGTACGAACCGGTGGAATGAGCAGTTCTTC | CASSTNRWNEQFF
12 | few | TRBJ1-6 | TRBV10-3 | . | TGTGCCATCAGTGGGGAAGATTCACCCCTCCACTTT | CAISGEDSPLHF
18 | . | TRBJ1-6 | TRBV28 | . | TGTGCCAGCAGGGAGGGGGACTGGGGGCGCGGTTATAATTCACCCCTCCACTTT | CASREGDWGRGYNSPLHF
12 | few | TRBJ2-7 | TRBV20-1 | . | TGCAGTGCTAGCGGGGGGCCCTACGAGCAGTACTTC | CSASGGPYEQYF
11 | . | TRBJ1-1 | TRBV12-3/TRBV12-4 | . | TGTGCCAGCATGTGGGGACGCTTGGCTTTCTTT | CASMWGRLAFF
14 | once | TRBJ2-5 | TRBV30 | TRBD1 | TGTGCCTGGAGTAGAGGGGGCGCCGAAGAGACCCAGTACTTC | CAWSRGGAEETQYF
16 | few | TRBJ2-3 | TRBV6-1 | . | TGTGCCAGCAGTGCCTCTCGAGGGTTAGGCACAGATACGCAGTATTTT | CASSASRGLGTDTQYF
13 | . | TRBJ2-7 | TRBV6-1 | TRBD1 | TGTGCCAGCAGTGAGGGACAGGGCCACGAGCAGTACTTC | CASSEGQGHEQYF
15 | . | TRBJ1-5 | TRBV2 | . | TGTGCCAGCACCATGGGGGGCAAAAGCAATCAGCCCCAGCATTTT | CASTMGGKSNQPQHF
16 | . | TRBJ2-5 | TRBV18 | TRBD1 | TGTGCCAGCTCACCAATGGGACAGATAACTCAAGAGACCCAGTACTTC | CASSPMGQITQETQYF
15 | . | TRBJ2-7 | TRBV12-3/TRBV12-4 | . | TGTGCCAGCAGTTTAGGGCAGGGTCGTGCCTACGAGCAGTACTTC | CASSLGQGRAYEQYF
15 | . | TRBJ2-5 | TRBV2 | . | TGTGCCAGCACCAGAGGTGGCTGGCTCCAAGAGACCCAGTACTTC | CASTRGGWLQETQYF
14 | . | TRBJ2-2 | TRBV27 | TRBD1 | TGTGCCAGCAGACAGGGGGTATACACCGGGGAGCTGTTTTTT | CASRQGVYTGELFF
15 | . | TRBJ1-6 | TRBV6-1 | . | TGTGCCAGCGCTGTGGGGGGCGCGGGAAATTCACCCCTCCACTTT | CASAVGGAGNSPLHF
17 | . | TRBJ2-7 | TRBV21-1 | . | TGTGCCAGCAGCAGGACAGTCTGGACAGCAGTCTACTACGAGCAGTACTTC | CASSRTVWTAVYYEQYF
16 | few | TRBJ2-3 | TRBV20-1 | TRBD1 | TGCAGTGCTAGCCGGGACAGTAATAGGGGCACAGATACGCAGTATTTT | CSASRDSNRGTDTQYF
13 | . | TRBJ2-2 | TRBV11-3 | . | TGTGCCAGCAGCTTAGTGTACACCGGGGAGCTGTTTTTT | CASSLVYTGELFF
13 | . | TRBJ2-2 | TRBV15 | . | TGTGCCACCAGCAGACTAAACACCGGGGAGCTGTTTTTT | CATSRLNTGELFF
15 | . | TRBJ2-7 | TRBV20-1 | TRBD1 | TGCAGTGCTCCACATACAGGGGGATTCTCCTACGAGCAGTACTTC | CSAPHTGGFSYEQYF
14 | few | TRBJ2-5 | TRBV7-8 | TRBD2 | TGTGCCAGCAGCTTCAGGACTAGCAGGGAGACCCAGTACTTC | CASSFRTSRETQYF
12 | . | TRBJ2-3 | TRBV5-4 | . | TGTGCCAGCAGCTTTTACACAGATACGCAGTATTTT | CASSFYTDTQYF
15 | . | TRBJ1-4 | TRBV2 | TRBD1 | TGTGCCAGTTCGGACAGGGGGCTGTTTGGAGAAAAACTGTTTTTT | CASSDRGLFGEKLFF
15 | . | TRBJ2-7 | TRBV20-1 | TRBD2 | TGCAGTGCTAGCCAAAACCCGGGACTAGGGTACGAGCAGTACTTC | CSASQNPGLGYEQYF
16 | few | TRBJ1-5 | TRBV20-1 | . | TGCAGTGCTAGGGACACAATGCGGGGTAGCAATCAGCCCCAGCATTTT | CSARDTMRGSNQPQHF
18 | few | TRBJ2-7 | TRBV28 | TRBD2 | TGTGCCAGCAGTTTAGCGGCTAGCGGGAGGGGCCTCTCCTACGAGCAGTACTTC | CASSLAASGRGLSYEQYF
13 | . | TRBJ2-7 | TRBV10-2 | . | TGCGCCAGCAGTGACAACAGACCCTACGAGCAGTACTTC | CASSDNRPYEQYF
15 | few | TRBJ1-3 | TRBV6-1 | . | TGTGCCAGCAGTGTCTCGGGGACCTCTGGAAACACCATATATTTT | CASSVSGTSGNTIYF
16 | . | TRBJ2-1 | TRBV19 | TRBD2 | TGTGCCAGTAGTATGTTCAGCGGGGGATTCTTCAATGAGCAGTTCTTC | CASSMFSGGFFNEQFF
13 | . | TRBJ1-5 | TRBV10-3 | . | TGTGCCATCAGTGGAGCAGATAATCAGCCCCAGCATTTT | CAISGADNQPQHF
15 | . | TRBJ1-1 | TRBV10-1 | TRBD1 | TGCGCCAGCAGCGAGGGGACAGCCGGGAACACTGAAGCTTTCTTT | CASSEGTAGNTEAFF
11 | . | TRBJ1-2 | TRBV20-1 | . | TGCAGTGTCACTTCCCTGAGGGGCTACACCTTC | CSVTSLRGYTF
18 | . | TRBJ2-2 | TRBV6-1 | TRBD1 | TGTGCCAGCAGCCGCGGCCGGGACAGGGAACTGTACACCGGGGAGCTGTTTTTT | CASSRGRDRELYTGELFF
15 | . | TRBJ2-5 | TRBV7-9 | TRBD1 | TGTGCCAGTTCAAACAGGGACAGAGTGCAAGAGACCCAGTACTTC | CASSNRDRVQETQYF
12 | few | TRBJ1-1 | TRBV20-1 | . | TGCAGTGCTAGTAGGGTTTTTGGTGAAGCTTTCTTT | CSASRVFGEAFF
16 | . | TRBJ1-1 | TRBV5-1 | TRBD1 | TGCGCCAGCAGCTTGCCTGCCGGGACAGAGAACACTGAAGCTTTCTTT | CASSLPAGTENTEAFF
13 | few | TRBJ2-3 | TRBV30 | . | TGTGCCTGGAGTCAGCGGCGGGCGGATACGCAGTATTTT | CAWSQRRADTQYF
15 | once | TRBJ2-7 | TRBV6-5 | . | TGTGCCAGCAGTTTTCAGGTCCGCTACCCCTACGAGCAGTACTTC | CASSFQVRYPYEQYF
16 | few | TRBJ2-3 | TRBV28 | . | TGTGCCAGCAGTTTCGAGGTCCTAACCCGCACAGATACGCAGTATTTT | CASSFEVLTRTDTQYF
18 | few | TRBJ2-6 | TRBV6-1 | . | TGTGCCAGCAGTGAACAGCCTAGGATACCCTCTGGGGCCAACGTCCTGACTTTC | CASSEQPRIPSGANVLTF
14 | . | TRBJ2-7 | TRBV5-1 | . | TGCGCCAGCAGCTTGGAACAGGGCCACTACGAGCAGTACTTC | CASSLEQGHYEQYF